This TCR beta chain was identified in a study of blood T cell repertoires in COVID-19. Across the whole study: The United States, Italy and Spain were the sources of the acute and convalescent COVID-19 samples. PBMCs, B-cell-depleted T cells, or T cells provided the cDNA or gDNA that made up the material.

CDR1 and CDR2 from the germline V gene are MDHEN and SYDVKM. The V and J ends lost 7 bases and 8 bases, in that order; junction bases with no gene match: 10. This CDR3 has 14 residues. This clone turned up a few times. Study members were between 18 and 89 years old and lived in 25 or so US regions. Cohorts were determined from participant-reported clinical history. Sequenced by immunoSEQ multiplex PCR; TCRdb stores in-frame clones only, minus some. The repertoire holds approximately 200,000 clones, with 70% to 90% as singletons. The sequence derives from a woman younger than 45 who had been exposed to COVID-19. The sequenced material came from PBMCs or T cells enriched from blood (not recorded which). V gene TRBV28 combines with J gene TRBJ1-4; 7 positions match TRBD1. This chain's CDR3 is CASKRDRVGEKLFF. CDR3 nucleotide sequence: TGTGCCAGCAAACGAGACAGGGTGGGGGAAAAACTGTTTTTT.